This TCR beta chain derives from a study of control samples from healthy donors and cancer patients. Profiling relied on immunoSEQ multiplex PCR, and the TCRdb table lists in-frame clones only, not all of them. The sample comprises tens of thousands of clones, approximately 92% of which are singletons, and about 0.74% rests with the top ten. This CDR3 region has 17 residues. CDR1 is KGHSH, CDR2 LQKENI, per germline. A note on this clone: Germline and junction disagree at one end, which may indicate a read error.

This sequence joins TRBV18 and TRBJ1-3; D is uncertain. The specimen sequenced was PBMCs. The TCR was taken from a man in his thirties or forties with colorectal cancer. CDR3 nucleotide sequence: TGTGCCAGCTCACCCTTAGCGGCCGGACCCTCTGGAGACACCATATATTTT. Its protein is CASSPLAAGPSGDTIYF.